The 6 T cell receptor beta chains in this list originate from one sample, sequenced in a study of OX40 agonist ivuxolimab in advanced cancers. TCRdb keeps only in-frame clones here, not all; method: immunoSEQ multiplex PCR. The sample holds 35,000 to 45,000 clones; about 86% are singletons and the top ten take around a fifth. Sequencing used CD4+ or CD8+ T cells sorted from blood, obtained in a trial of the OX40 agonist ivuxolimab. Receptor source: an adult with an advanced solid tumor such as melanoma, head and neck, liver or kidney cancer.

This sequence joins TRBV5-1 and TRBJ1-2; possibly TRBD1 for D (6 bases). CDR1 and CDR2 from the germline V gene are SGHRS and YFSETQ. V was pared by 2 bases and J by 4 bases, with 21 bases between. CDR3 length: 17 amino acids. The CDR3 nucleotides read TGCGCCAGCAGCTTCACTGGACAGCCACCCCTAGGCTATGGCTACACCTTC. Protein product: CASSFTGQPPLGYGYTF.

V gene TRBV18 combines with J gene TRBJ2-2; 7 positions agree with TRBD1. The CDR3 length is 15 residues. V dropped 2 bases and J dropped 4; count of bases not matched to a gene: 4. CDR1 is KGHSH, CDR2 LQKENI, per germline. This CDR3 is CASSPTAGGTGELFF. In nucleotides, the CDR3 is TGTGCCAGCTCACCAACGGCAGGGGGCACCGGGGAGCTGTTTTTT.

CDR3 nucleotides: TGTGCCATCAGTGAGGTGGGCAGTACCTACGAGCAGTACTTC. Protein: CAISEVGSTYEQYF. V is TRBV10-3 and J is TRBJ2-7; D gene uncertain. Germline lookup yields CDR1 ENHRY and CDR2 SYGVKD. The ends were cut back, 2 bases at V and 2 bases at J, with 10 bases in the middle. The CDR3 runs to 14 residues.

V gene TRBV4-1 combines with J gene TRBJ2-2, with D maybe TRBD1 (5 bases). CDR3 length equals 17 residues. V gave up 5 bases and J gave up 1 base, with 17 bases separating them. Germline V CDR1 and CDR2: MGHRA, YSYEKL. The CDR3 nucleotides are TGCGCCAGCAGCACCCCTTGGGTGACAGAGAACACCGGGGAGCTGTTTTTT. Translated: CASSTPWVTENTGELFF.

CDR3 residues: CASSWSQGGGGYTF. The CDR3 DNA is TGTGCCAGCAGCTGGTCACAGGGGGGCGGCGGCTACACCTTC. The gene calls are TRBV5-4 and TRBJ1-2; 8 bases fit TRBD1. V was pared by 3 bases and J by 8 bases, with 9 bases of the junction left unmatched. Germline loops: CDR1 SGHNT, CDR2 YYREEE (reference sequence). This CDR3 comprises 14 residues.

CDR3 DNA sequence: TGTGCCAGCAGCCATAGCGGGGGGGCCGGCGATACGCAGTATTTT. Translation gives CASSHSGGAGDTQYF. The chain carries TRBV7-2 and TRBJ2-3; 11 bases align to TRBD2. V was pared by 5 bases and J by 6 bases, with 7 bases of the junction left unmatched. Germline V lookup: CDR1 SGHTA, CDR2 FQGNSA. The CDR3 covers 15 residues.